This T cell receptor beta chain stems from a study of OX40 agonist ivuxolimab in advanced cancers. Study-wide context: Patients enrolled in dose escalation were diagnosed with hepatocellular carcinoma, melanoma, renal cell or head and neck cancer. Overall study results and limits: It was also the case that some nonresponders had low normalized T-cell clonal expansion.

The assay was immunoSEQ multiplex PCR, and TCRdb's table has in-frame clones only and misses some. There are fewer than 80,000 clones in the sample; around 89% occur only once, and approximately 4% lies in the top ten. About this clone itself: Antigen specificity is unknown.

The CDR3 consists of 16 residues. Germline lookup yields CDR1 SGHTA and CDR2 FQGTGA. The J segment lost 3 bases and the V segment lost 3 bases, leaving 7 bases of the junction unmatched. This specimen was CD4+ or CD8+ T cells sorted from blood, taken in a trial of the OX40 agonist ivuxolimab. The sequence came from an adult with an advanced solid tumor such as melanoma, head and neck, liver or kidney cancer. The chain recombines TRBV7-3 with TRBJ2-2; the match to TRBD2 covers 7 bases. In DNA, the CDR3 is TGTGCCAGCAGCTTTAAGGCTAGCGGATACACCGGGGAGCTGTTTTTT. Translated, it gives CASSFKASGYTGELFF.